The sample holds a few counts of the clone carrying this TCR beta chain. From the RT-PCR reads, TCRdb called clonotypes with MiXCR, one entry per CDR3 protein. The sample includes around 70,000 distinct CDR3 sequences, around 27% of them seen just once. These data belong to a study of patients and donors after allogeneic stem cell transplantation. The V and J ends lost 5 bases and 2 bases respectively, with 13 bases between them. The germline gives CDR1 SGHTA, CDR2 FQGNSA. The length of the CDR3 is 15 residues. This chain uses TRBV7-2 with TRBJ1-3, with D maybe TRBD1 (5 bases). The sequenced sample consisted of blood, either unsorted or a sorted T cell fraction (not recorded which). This receptor was identified in a human donor who was either an allogeneic HSCT recipient or a stem cell or donor lymphocyte infusion donor (not recorded which). It is not recorded whose cells these are; they may come from a transplant donor. The CDR3 region is CASSPRQNPGNTIYF. The DNA for the CDR3 is TGTGCCAGCAGCCCACGACAGAACCCTGGAAACACCATATATTTT.